This TCR beta chain was observed in a study of neoadjuvant nivolumab and ipilimumab in lung cancer. Whole-study findings and limits: Compared with tumor-adjacent uninvolved lung, resected tumors showed greater richness and clonality. Pathologic regression was not significantly tied to TCR clonality. From pretherapy to surgery, tumor richness and clonality rose with dual therapy.

Comment on this clone: What it recognizes is unknown.

After removal of 2 bases from V and 4 bases from J, the junction contained 7 bases not matched to a gene. The CDR3 contains 15 residues. Germline lookup yields CDR1 SGHAT and CDR2 FQNNGV. Profiled with immunoSEQ multiplex PCR; TCRdb holds only in-frame clones, not every one. The data contain approximately 23,000 clones, 82% of them singletons. J is TRBJ2-7 and V is TRBV11-2; TRBD2 matches at 8 bases. The sequences come from peripheral blood, collected before neoadjuvant nivolumab, alone or with ipilimumab. The receptor was isolated from an adult with non-small cell lung cancer. This CDR3 reads CASSLSSGSNYEQYF. CDR3 nucleotide sequence: TGTGCCAGCAGCTTATCCAGCGGGAGCAATTACGAGCAGTACTTC.